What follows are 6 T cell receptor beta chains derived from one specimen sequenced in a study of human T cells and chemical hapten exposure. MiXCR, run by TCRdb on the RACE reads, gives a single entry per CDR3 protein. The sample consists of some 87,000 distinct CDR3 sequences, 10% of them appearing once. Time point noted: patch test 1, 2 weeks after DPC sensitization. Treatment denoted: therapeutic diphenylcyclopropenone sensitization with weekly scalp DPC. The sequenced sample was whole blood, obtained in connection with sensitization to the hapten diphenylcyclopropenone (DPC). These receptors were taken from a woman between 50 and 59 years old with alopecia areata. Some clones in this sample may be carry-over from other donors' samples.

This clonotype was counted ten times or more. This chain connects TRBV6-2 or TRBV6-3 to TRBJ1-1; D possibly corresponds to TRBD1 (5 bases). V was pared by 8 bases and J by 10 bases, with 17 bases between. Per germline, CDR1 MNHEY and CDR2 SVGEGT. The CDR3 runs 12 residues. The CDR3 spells CASRGANTLAFF. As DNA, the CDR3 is TGTGCCAGCCGTGGGGCCAACACCCTAGCTTTCTTT.

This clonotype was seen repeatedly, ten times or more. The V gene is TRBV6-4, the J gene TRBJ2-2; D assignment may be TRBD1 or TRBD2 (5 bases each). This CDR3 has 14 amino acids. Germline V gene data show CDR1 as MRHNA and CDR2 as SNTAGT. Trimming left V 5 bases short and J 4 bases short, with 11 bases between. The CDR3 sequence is CASSPNGGTGELFF. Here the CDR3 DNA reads TGTGCCAGCAGTCCCAATGGGGGCACCGGGGAGCTGTTTTTT.

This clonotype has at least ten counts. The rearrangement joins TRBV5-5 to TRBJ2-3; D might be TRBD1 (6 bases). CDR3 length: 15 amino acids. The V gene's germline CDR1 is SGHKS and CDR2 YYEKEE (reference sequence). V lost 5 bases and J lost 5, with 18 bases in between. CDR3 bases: TGTGCCAGCAGTTCGTTGGCAGGGGCAGGAGATACGCAGTATTTT. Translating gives CASSSLAGAGDTQYF.

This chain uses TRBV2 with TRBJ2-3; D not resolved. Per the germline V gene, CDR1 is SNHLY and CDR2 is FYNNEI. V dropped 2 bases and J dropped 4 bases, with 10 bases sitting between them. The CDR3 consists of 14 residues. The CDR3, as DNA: TGTGCCAGCAGTGAAAGGCAGGCCCCAGATACGCAGTATTTT. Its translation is CASSERQAPDTQYF.

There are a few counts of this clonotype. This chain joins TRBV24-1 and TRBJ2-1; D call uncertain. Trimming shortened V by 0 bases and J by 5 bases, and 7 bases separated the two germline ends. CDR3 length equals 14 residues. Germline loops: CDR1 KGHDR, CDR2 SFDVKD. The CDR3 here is CATSDLQRDNEQFF. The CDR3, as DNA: TGTGCCACCAGTGATTTGCAACGAGACAATGAGCAGTTCTTC.

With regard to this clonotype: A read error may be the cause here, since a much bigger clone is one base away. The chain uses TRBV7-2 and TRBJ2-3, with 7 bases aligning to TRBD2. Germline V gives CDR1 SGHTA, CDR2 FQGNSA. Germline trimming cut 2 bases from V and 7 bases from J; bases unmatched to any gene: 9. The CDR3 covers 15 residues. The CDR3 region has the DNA TGTGCCAGCAGCTTACAGCGGGGAGGTAAACATACGCAGTATTTT. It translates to CASSLQRGGKHTQYF.